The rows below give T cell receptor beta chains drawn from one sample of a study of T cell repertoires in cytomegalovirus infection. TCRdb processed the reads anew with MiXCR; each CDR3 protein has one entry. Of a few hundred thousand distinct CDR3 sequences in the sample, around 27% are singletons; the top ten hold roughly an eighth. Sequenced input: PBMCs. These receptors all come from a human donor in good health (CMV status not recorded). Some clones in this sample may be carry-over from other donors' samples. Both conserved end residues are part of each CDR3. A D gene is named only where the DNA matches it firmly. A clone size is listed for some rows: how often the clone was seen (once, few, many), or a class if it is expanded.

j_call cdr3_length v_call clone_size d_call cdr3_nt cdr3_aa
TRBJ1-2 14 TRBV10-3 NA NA TGTGCCATCAGTGATGGAGCCTCGGACTATGGCTACACCTTC CAISDGASDYGYTF
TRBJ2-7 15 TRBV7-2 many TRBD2 TGTGCCAGCAGGGACATGACTAGCGGGATCTACGAGCAGTACTTC CASRDMTSGIYEQYF
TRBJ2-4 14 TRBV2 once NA TGTGCCAGCAGGCCTAGCGTGGCCAAAAACATTCAGTACTTC CASRPSVAKNIQYF
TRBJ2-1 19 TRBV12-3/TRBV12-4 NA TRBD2 TGTGCCAGCAGTCCCCCCGGGACTAGCGGTATTAGCTCCTACAATGAGCAGTTCTTC CASSPPGTSGISSYNEQFF
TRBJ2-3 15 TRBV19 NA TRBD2 TGTGCCACCAAACCCCTAGCGGGCGGAACGGATACGCAGTATTTT CATKPLAGGTDTQYF
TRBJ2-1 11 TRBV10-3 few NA TGTGCCATCAGTGGGGGCGGGAAGAAGTTCTTC CAISGGGKKFF
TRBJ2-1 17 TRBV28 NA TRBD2 TGTGCCAGCAGTAATGTAATGAGGACTAGCGGCTACAATGAGCAGTTCTTC CASSNVMRTSGYNEQFF
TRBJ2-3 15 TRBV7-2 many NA TGTGCCAGCAGCTTAGAGGTCGGAGGCACAGATACGCAGTATTTT CASSLEVGGTDTQYF
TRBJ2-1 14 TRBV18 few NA TGTGCCAGCTCACCCGCCCGGACAAACAATGAGCAGTTCTTC CASSPARTNNEQFF
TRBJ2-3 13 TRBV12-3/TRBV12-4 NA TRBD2 TGTGCCAGCTCCAGCGGGAGGCCAGATACGCAGTATTTT CASSSGRPDTQYF